This T cell receptor beta chain is from a study of Graves' ophthalmopathy and Graves' hyperthyroidism (dated by TCRdb to between 2018 and 2020). A note on the overall study: Hyperthyroidism was considered stable if no progression to ophthalmopathy occurred within 18 months of follow-up. To tell Graves' ophthalmopathy apart from Graves' hyperthyroidism, and to predict which patients would progress to ophthalmopathy, the study relied on TCR beta repertoire signatures. In total, approximately 140 blood samples were TCR-sequenced: fewer than 50 ophthalmopathy, some 75 hyperthyroidism and some 17 hyperthyroidism-to-ophthalmopathy patients. To explore V-J signatures that distinguish ophthalmopathy from hyperthyroidism, a discovery set of 100 patients was enrolled, made up of some 41 with ophthalmopathy and fewer than 60 with stable hyperthyroidism. For independent validation, a separate cohort was made up of 18 hyperthyroidism patients plus 17 patients who later progressed from hyperthyroidism to ophthalmopathy. In more than five hyperthyroidism patients, T-cell repertoires of thyroid tissue and blood were compared. Following sampling, methimazole starting at 30 mg daily was administered to hyperthyroidism patients, and high-dose intravenous methylprednisolone was administered to ophthalmopathy patients. The study at large found these results: In validation, the model predicted ophthalmopathy progression with about 70% sensitivity and approximately 72% specificity; fewer than 15 predicted patients were CT-confirmed with GO in a median of 6.5 months. The 13-signature model separated ophthalmopathy from stable hyperthyroidism with approximately 90% sensitivity and about 81% specificity in cross-validation, and 80%/75% in the test set. No statistical method was used to set the sample size in advance, and the investigators knew which group each participant was assigned to. Most of the expanded thyroid clonotypes with a frequency above 0.001 were also detected in blood, and it was suggested that the thyroid immune response may be reflected by blood repertoires.

For repertoire sequencing, the TCR beta CDR3 regions were amplified from RNA transcripts. The first round of RT-PCR was done with HTBI primers and the Qiagen OneStep RT-PCR kit, and was followed by a second round of multiplex PCR, then size selection and purification. Sequencing of the libraries was carried out on an Illumina HiSeq2000 in paired-end mode with 100 bp reads. The authors' analysis ran thus. Reads were processed with SOAPnuke, discarding reads with adapters, uncalled bases, mean Phred below 15, or no exact constant-primer or identifier match. COPE v1.2.5 was used to merge high-quality paired reads. Each unique nucleotide sequence was treated as a clonotype, and MiTCR v1.1 was used to align the clonotypes to the IMGT TRB V, D and J references. The analysis was limited to V-J combinations with a frequency above 0.0001, which together covered more than 99% of repertoires. For each V-J combination, a TCR clonal expansion and chaos score was defined as F50 clonal expansion divided by the chaos observed in the TCRdist matrix. Welch's t-statistics and random forest were used to narrow the features down to approximately twelve V-J combinations, which were then fed into a naive Bayes classifier. The similarity between thyroid and blood repertoires was quantified using the Morisita-Horn index. The public sequencing data were trimmed at Q25 with fastp and processed into clonotypes with MiXCR by TCRdb, which kept only in-frame beta chains. Rows are combined by CDR3 protein, so each entry shows the most common genes and DNA. TCRdb's processing, not the authors' own work, is the source of the V and J calls. Recorded for this sample are around 1.1 million distinct CDR3 sequences; 35% to 40% of them occurred a single time. 11% of the sample lies in the top ten.

Hyperthyroidism patients were newly diagnosed, were aged 18 to 65 years, and had a disease duration under 2 months. Patients were excluded if they had other autoimmune diseases, uncontrolled infections, pregnancy or lactation. Diagnosis was based on clinical symptoms, serum thyroxine, TRAb, thyroid ultrasound and orbital computed tomography. Total RNA was extracted with Trizol reagent and quality-checked on an Agilent 2100 Bioanalyzer. This clonotype was counted once. No antigen is known for it. The sample holds no much larger clone one base away, and base qualities are not on file. One read alone makes for weak evidence. The origin of this receptor is an adult man with Graves' hyperthyroidism. Sample: peripheral blood or thyroid tissue (not recorded which).

The nucleotides read TGTGCCAGCAGCTTACCAGCGACAGGGAAACGTACTGAAGCTTTCTTT. Its coded protein is CASSLPATGKRTEAFF. The sequence links TRBV13 to TRBJ1-1, with 7 bases in between that match TRBD1. The CDR3 covers 16 residues, taking in both the cysteine and the phenylalanine. Only CDR3 DNA remains: 48 bases, in frame from the first base. V is pruned by 2 bases and J by 5 bases, leaving 11 bases of the junction without a gene match. The CDR1 and CDR2 encoded by the germline V gene (reference sequence) are PRHDT and FYEKMQ. Joined to the reference TRBV13 and TRBJ1-1 proteins, this CDR3 gives the full variable domain: AAGVIQSPRHLIKEKRETATLKCYPIPRHDTVYWYQQGPGQDPQFLISFYEKMQSDKGSIPDRFSAQQFSDYHSELNMSSLELGDSALYFCASSLPATGKRTEAFFGQGTRLTVV.